The clone carrying this T cell receptor beta chain is a singleton in its sample. Without the conserved terminal phenylalanine or tryptophan, this CDR3 likely stems from a read error. There were TCR beta CDR3 regions amplified from RNA transcripts. First-round RT-PCR targeting the TCR CDR3 was performed with the HTBI primer set. MiXCR was run by TCRdb on the multiplex PCR reads, yielding one entry per CDR3 protein. Altogether more than 500,000 distinct CDR3 sequences are present, roughly 16% being singletons, with the ten largest covering around 32%. The data originate from a study of T cells in Graves' hyperthyroidism and ophthalmopathy. The sample consisted of blood. This clonotype was obtained from a woman in her 30s with Graves' ophthalmopathy.

The CDR3 DNA follows: TGTGCCAGCAGTTTAGCGGGAGGGTTCGACGAGCAGTACCTC. This translates into CASSLAGGFDEQYL. The V and J genes are TRBV28 and TRBJ2-7, with TRBD2 matching over 9 bases. V trimming: 2 bases; J trimming: 5 bases; junction bases outside the gene matches: 4. The germline gives CDR1 MDHEN, CDR2 SYDVKM. The CDR3 sequence is 14 residues long.